The clone carrying this TCR beta chain came up many times. Its target is not known. Libraries were made from TCR beta cDNA, and they carried unique molecular identifiers. TCRdb reprocessed the PCR reads via MiXCR and lists one record per CDR3 protein. The repertoire holds 400,000 to 500,000 distinct CDR3 sequences, with less than 40% as singletons. This record belongs to a study of post-analysis software for immune sequencing data. Whole-study findings and limits: Controls had lower frequencies than patients of about 5 TRBV segments, which included TRBV5-6, TRBV5-1 and TRBV20-1.

In germline, CDR1 is MNHEY, CDR2 SMNVEV (reference sequence). CDR3 size: 12 residues. Trimming pared 4 bases from V and 2 bases from J, leaving 6 bases between. The material sequenced was blood. This receptor was identified in a girl aged 2 to 10 with multiple sclerosis. V gene TRBV27 combines with J gene TRBJ2-7; D uncertain. In nucleotides, the CDR3 is TGTGCCAGCAGTTCGGGCCCCTACGAGCAGTACTTC. Translation gives CASSSGPYEQYF.